These 8 T cell receptor beta chains share one sample of origin, sequenced in a study of cytomegalovirus exposure and HLA in healthy donors. PCR employed 60 Vbeta and 13 Jbeta primers. Method: immunoSEQ multiplex PCR; TCRdb's copy keeps in-frame clones and lacks some. Here the sample spans fewer than 100,000 clones, more than 75% being singletons. Sequencing was performed on PBMCs. The receptors stem from a middle-aged woman in good health and CMV-seronegative.

The chain combines TRBV2 with TRBJ2-2, with D possibly matching TRBD1 (5 bases). The length of the CDR3 is 14 residues. V was cut by 10 bases and J by 3 bases, with 15 bases left in between. Germline values: CDR1 SNHLY, CDR2 FYNNEI. CDR3 nucleotides: TGTGCCACAAAGACAGACCTGGACACCGGGGAGCTGTTTTTT. Amino acid sequence: CATKTDLDTGELFF. The variable domain in full, with the rest retrieved from reference TRBV2 and TRBJ2-2, is EPEVTQTPSHQVTQMGQEVILRCVPISNHLYFYWYRQILGQKVEFLVSFYNNEISEKSEIFDDQFSVERPDGSNFTLKIRSTKLEDSAMYFCATKTDLDTGELFFGEGSRLTVL.

In its sample, this clone was seen many times. The chain uses TRBV6-1 and TRBJ1-1; 8 bases are shared with TRBD1. This CDR3 is built from 12 residues. V lost 7 bases, J lost 4 bases, and 2 bases stayed unmatched. Looked up from germline, CDR1 is MNHNS and CDR2 is SASEGT. CDR3 sequence (DNA): TGTGCCAGCATCCAGGGGGCCACTGAAGCTTTCTTT. Residues: CASIQGATEAFF.

With respect to this clone: The junction departs from the called germline gene at one end, perhaps through a read error. The V gene is TRBV30, the J gene TRBJ2-1; D is unresolved. The CDR3 has 14 amino acids. Germline CDR1 GTSNPN, CDR2 SVGIG (reference sequence). The CDR3 nucleotides read TGTGCCTGTCTCAGGTTGAGCTCCTACAATGAGCAGCTCTTC. Translation: CACLRLSSYNEQLF.

The chain recombines TRBV7-8 with TRBJ2-3, with D possibly matching TRBD2 (6 bases). V lost 8 bases, J lost 1 base, and 16 bases lay in between. CDR1 is SGHVS and CDR2 is FQNEAQ in the germline V gene. The CDR3 covers 15 residues. For the CDR3, the DNA is TGTGCCAGCTTGCCGGGACTCATACGCACAGATACGCAGTATTTT. It yields the protein CASLPGLIRTDTQYF.

The chain recombines TRBV28 with TRBJ1-3; D unresolved. The CDR3 spans 14 residues. Germline V gene data show CDR1 as MDHEN and CDR2 as SYDVKM. V gave up 11 bases and J gave up 0 bases, with 14 bases separating them. CDR3 sequence reads: CASRSVSSGNTIYF. DNA of the CDR3: TGTGCCTCTCGCTCCGTGAGCTCTGGAAACACCATATATTTT.

This chain connects TRBV5-6 to TRBJ1-4; D remains unclear. Germline CDR1 SGHDT, CDR2 YYEEEE. The CDR3 sequence is 12 residues long. With 4 bases removed from V and 5 bases from J, the gap between germline ends came to 6 bases. The CDR3 DNA sequence: TGTGCCAGCAGCCTACAGAATGAAAAACTGTTTTTT. Translated, it gives CASSLQNEKLFF.

The V call is TRBV9, the J call TRBJ2-3; possibly TRBD1 for D (6 bases). With 0 bases removed from V and 0 bases from J, the gap between germline ends came to 14 bases. The CDR3 loop spans 17 amino acids. CDR1 SGDLS and CDR2 YYNGEE come from the germline V gene. The CDR3 nucleotides read TGTGCCAGCAGCGTAGGACAGGCCACCTCTAGCACAGATACGCAGTATTTT. Protein sequence: CASSVGQATSSTDTQYF.

This sequence joins TRBV11-2 and TRBJ1-4, with D tentatively TRBD1 (6 bases). V dropped 4 bases and J dropped 8 bases, with 14 bases sitting between them. CDR3 length: 14 residues. CDR1 and CDR2 (germline): SGHAT, FQNNGV. The CDR3 DNA sequence: TGTGCCAGCAGCTCCCGGGACATCGGGGAAAAACTGTTTTTT. Translating gives CASSSRDIGEKLFF.